A single sample gave rise to the 30 T cell receptor beta chains below, sequenced in a study of CD8+ T cells in alopecia areata. Treatment of the sample: oral pan-JAK inhibitor, 5-10 mg twice daily. RNA extraction and reverse transcription yielded cDNA as sequencing template. Here immunoSEQ multiplex PCR was the method, and the copy in TCRdb shows in-frame clones only, minus some. The sample yields around 270,000 clones, about 62% seen once. The sequenced sample was CD4+ T cells sorted from blood, obtained at week 24, from a patient treated with tofacitinib. The receptors derive from a human donor with alopecia areata.

This clone turned up a few times. This chain joins TRBV7-9 and TRBJ1-6; maybe TRBD1 (6 bases). The CDR3 spans 14 residues. Trimming shortened V by 1 base and J by 9 bases, and 10 bases separated the two germline ends. Per the germline V gene, CDR1 is SEHNR and CDR2 is FQNEAQ (reference sequence). The CDR3 is CASSLETGLSPLHF. CDR3 nucleotide sequence: TGTGCCAGCAGCTTAGAGACAGGCCTTTCACCCCTCCACTTT.

The rearrangement joins TRBV10-3 to TRBJ2-7; 7 bases map to TRBD1. V was clipped by 4 bases and J by 2 bases; unmatched bases: 11. CDR3 length equals 16 residues. Germline loops: CDR1 ENHRY, CDR2 SYGVKD. In DNA, the CDR3 is TGTGCCATCAGTGGCTTAGACAGGGTTTCAACCTACGAGCAGTACTTC. Its protein is CAISGLDRVSTYEQYF.

This clone was counted between two and nine times. V is TRBV30 and J is TRBJ2-2; 7 nucleotides line up with TRBD1. The CDR3 runs to 14 residues. Germline CDR1 is GTSNPN and CDR2 is SVGIG (reference sequence). V shed 3 bases, J shed 3 bases, and the junction held 4 bases outside the gene matches. The CDR3 protein is CAWRGQSYTGELFF. The CDR3 nucleotides read TGTGCCTGGAGGGGACAGTCCTACACCGGGGAGCTGTTTTTT.

This clone was picked up a small number of times. V gene TRBV28 combines with J gene TRBJ2-7; the D call may be TRBD1 or TRBD2 (6 bases each). Germline assignment: CDR1 MDHEN and CDR2 SYDVKM. V was cut by 3 bases and J by 6 bases, with 15 bases left in between. The CDR3 covers 14 residues. The CDR3 bases are TGTGCCAGCAGTTTTGGAGGGGGTCTCTTCGAGCAGTACTTC. Its translation is CASSFGGGLFEQYF.

This chain joins TRBV30 and TRBJ1-6, with 8 positions matching TRBD1. In germline, CDR1 is GTSNPN, CDR2 SVGIG (reference sequence). This CDR3 has 15 amino acids. Losses at the gene ends were 1 base for V and 7 bases for J; bases not matched to a gene: 6. In nucleotides, the CDR3 is TGTGCCTGGAGTGAGAGGACAGGGCTGAATTCACCCCTCCACTTT. Protein: CAWSERTGLNSPLHF.

The chain is built from TRBV6-1 and TRBJ2-4; D unclear. Germline V gene data show CDR1 as MNHNS and CDR2 as SASEGT. The CDR3 has 13 residues. V lost 4 bases to trimming and J lost 2 bases, with 6 bases between them. The CDR3 spells CASSVNPKNIQYF. Written as DNA, the CDR3 is TGTGCCAGCAGTGTAAACCCCAAAAACATTCAGTACTTC.

This clone was counted only a few times. Additional DNA sequences in this sample encode the identical CDR3. The chain is built from TRBV30 and TRBJ1-1, with TRBD1 matching over 8 bases. V lost 3 bases and J lost 2; bases outside the gene matches: 2. Germline V lookup: CDR1 GTSNPN, CDR2 SVGIG (reference sequence). The CDR3 spans 13 residues. The CDR3 bases are TGTGCCTGGAGCAGGGGGCAAAACACTGAAGCTTTCTTT. This codes for CAWSRGQNTEAFF.

The chain combines TRBV5-1 with TRBJ2-1; 9 nucleotides align to TRBD2. The CDR3 consists of 14 residues. Germline V CDR1 and CDR2: SGHRS, YFSETQ. V dropped 1 base and J dropped 8; count of bases not matched to a gene: 4. CDR3 amino acids: CASSLSSGVDEQFF. The CDR3 DNA sequence: TGCGCCAGCAGCTTGTCTAGCGGGGTAGATGAGCAGTTCTTC.

This chain connects TRBV30 to TRBJ2-3; D might be TRBD2 (5 bases). Germline lookup yields CDR1 GTSNPN and CDR2 SVGIG (reference sequence). The V end lost 1 base, the J end lost 2 bases, and 13 bases lay between the germline ends. The CDR3 runs 15 residues. The CDR3 here is CAWSAARAHTDTQYF. The DNA for the CDR3 is TGTGCCTGGAGTGCGGCGCGGGCCCACACAGATACGCAGTATTTT.

This clone was observed a few times. This chain uses TRBV27 with TRBJ2-1, with D unclear. V was cut by 0 bases and J by 5 bases, with 5 bases left in between. The CDR3 is made up of 13 amino acids. The germline V gene encodes CDR1 MNHEY and CDR2 SMNVEV (reference sequence). This CDR3 reads CASSLSFHNEQFF. The CDR3 DNA is TGTGCCAGCAGTTTATCGTTTCACAATGAGCAGTTCTTC.

There are a few counts of this clone. This rearrangement joins TRBV4-1 to TRBJ2-2, with TRBD2 matching over 10 bases. Germline V CDR1 and CDR2: MGHRA, YSYEKL. After removal of 0 bases from V and 7 bases from J, the junction contained 8 bases not matched to a gene. CDR3 length equals 17 residues. The CDR3 protein is CASSQELAGLSSGELFF. The CDR3 bases are TGCGCCAGCAGCCAAGAACTAGCGGGGCTATCAAGCGGGGAGCTGTTTTTT.

The table lists this clone with a few counts. This chain joins TRBV28 and TRBJ1-1; D is unclear. The CDR3 length is 12 residues. Deletions cut 10 bases from V and 9 bases from J, with 18 bases between. Germline V gene lookup returns CDR1 MDHEN and CDR2 SYDVKM. The CDR3 sequence is CATQDAVRKAFF. The DNA of the CDR3 is TGTGCCACCCAAGACGCAGTCAGGAAAGCTTTCTTT. Using reference TRBV28 and TRBJ1-1 for the parts outside the CDR3, the full variable domain is DVKVTQSSRYLVKRTGEKVFLECVQDMDHENMFWYRQDPGLGLRLIYFSYDVKMKEKGDIPEGYSVSREKKERFSLILESASTNQTSMYLCATQDAVRKAFFGQGTRLTVV.

The chain joins TRBV11-2 to TRBJ2-7; 7 bases are a match to TRBD1. Germline V gene data show CDR1 as SGHAT and CDR2 as FQNNGV. After removal of 5 bases from V and 4 bases from J, the junction contained 5 bases not matched to a gene. The CDR3 consists of 13 residues. CDR3 sequence reads: CASSRGQLYEQYF. In nucleotides, the CDR3 is TGTGCCAGCAGCAGGGGGCAATTATACGAGCAGTACTTC.

This clone was detected once. This sequence joins TRBV30 and TRBJ2-7; the D gene is possibly TRBD1 (6 bases). The germline V gene encodes CDR1 GTSNPN and CDR2 SVGIG (reference sequence). This CDR3 is built from 13 residues. Trimming took 1 base from V and 5 from J, leaving 12 bases between them. The CDR3 DNA follows: TGTGCCTGGAGTGGGACAGTAAGCAACGAGCAGTACTTC. It is translated as CAWSGTVSNEQYF.

The CDR3: CASSSTGDQPQHF. CDR3 bases: TGTGCCAGCAGCTCTACAGGGGATCAGCCCCAGCATTTT. The V call is TRBV2, the J call TRBJ1-5, with 7 nucleotides matching TRBD1. The CDR3 loop spans 13 amino acids. V was pared by 6 bases and J by 5 bases, with 4 bases of the junction left unmatched. CDR1 is SNHLY and CDR2 is FYNNEI in the germline V gene.

CDR3 in DNA: TGTGCCTGGAGGGGGTTTGGGTCGTCCTACGAGCAGTACTTC. Translating gives CAWRGFGSSYEQYF. The chain employs TRBV30 and TRBJ2-7; D gene unclear. V gave up 3 bases and J gave up 1 base, with 13 bases separating them. This CDR3 has 14 amino acids. Germline CDR1 is GTSNPN and CDR2 is SVGIG (reference sequence).

The chain carries TRBV6-5 and TRBJ2-7; 7 bases align to TRBD1. Trimming at V came to 6 bases and at J to 5 bases, leaving 7 bases not matched to a gene. This CDR3 region has 13 residues. The germline V gene has CDR1 MNHEY and CDR2 SVGAGI. Here the CDR3 DNA reads TGTGCCAGCAGCTCGACAGGGCCTCACGAGCAGTACTTC. Protein sequence: CASSSTGPHEQYF.

The chain combines TRBV4-2 with TRBJ1-6; a possible D gene is TRBD1 (6 bases). CDR3 length: 15 residues. The V gene's germline CDR1 is LGHNA and CDR2 YNFKEQ. The ends were cut back, 4 bases at V and 15 bases at J, with 22 bases in the middle. CDR3 nucleotide sequence: TGTGCCAGCAGCCGACAGGACACGGCCGGGATACACCTCCACTTT. Residues: CASSRQDTAGIHLHF.

The chain couples TRBV15 to TRBJ2-7, with TRBD2 identical over 10 bases. The CDR3 consists of 16 residues. The germline CDR1 and CDR2 sequences are LNHNV and YYDKDF (reference sequence). V lost 0 bases, J lost 0 bases, and 2 bases stayed unmatched. CDR3 nucleotide sequence: TGTGCCACCAGCAGAGATCTAGCGGGGGCCTCCTACGAGCAGTACTTC. Translation gives CATSRDLAGASYEQYF.

V gene TRBV5-6 combines with J gene TRBJ2-4; D perhaps matches TRBD2 (6 bases). CDR1 SGHDT and CDR2 YYEEEE come from the germline V gene. Trimming cost V 2 bases and J 15 bases, with 12 bases left between them. The CDR3 length is 11 residues. The CDR3 sequence is CASSFRRVRYF. Written as DNA, the CDR3 is TGTGCCAGCAGCTTTAGGAGGGTGCGGTACTTC.

The genes are TRBV29-1 and TRBJ2-1; no definite D call. This CDR3 contains 12 residues. Trimming removed 3 bases from V and 6 bases from J, with 9 bases in between. The V gene's germline CDR1 is SQVTM and CDR2 ANQGSEA. The CDR3 reads CSVEVGRNEQFF. As DNA, the CDR3 is TGCAGCGTTGAGGTCGGGCGCAATGAGCAGTTCTTC.

The genes are TRBV5-1 and TRBJ1-2, with 9 positions matching TRBD1. This CDR3 spans 14 amino acids. V shed 4 bases, J shed 8 bases, and the junction held 9 bases outside the gene matches. Germline-derived CDR1 and CDR2 are SGHRS and YFSETQ. CDR3 loop: CASSADRGRWGYTF. The CDR3 bases are TGCGCCAGCAGCGCGGACAGGGGTCGGTGGGGCTACACCTTC.

The chain employs TRBV6-9 and TRBJ1-2; D is perhaps TRBD1 (6 bases). Trimming stripped 6 bases from V and 8 bases from J, with 16 bases between. This CDR3 region has 13 residues. CDR1 is MNHGY and CDR2 is SVAAGI in the germline V gene. The CDR3 region has the DNA TGTGCCAGCAGCCCCACAGGGAATGAGGGCTACACCTTC. Residues: CASSPTGNEGYTF.

This chain connects TRBV30 to TRBJ2-1; 7 nucleotides align to TRBD1. V trimming: 2 bases; J trimming: 7 bases; junction bases outside the gene matches: 5. The CDR3 is made up of 13 amino acids. CDR1 and CDR2 from the germline V gene are GTSNPN and SVGIG (reference sequence). CDR3: CAWSFNRGNEQFF. DNA of the CDR3: TGTGCCTGGAGTTTCAACAGGGGTAATGAGCAGTTCTTC.

Details on this clone: The sample has other DNA sequences that encode this CDR3 too. The rearrangement links TRBV29-1 to TRBJ1-1; the D is unclear. Deletions cut 4 bases from V and 2 bases from J, with 5 bases between. The CDR3 runs 11 residues. Looked up from germline, CDR1 is SQVTM and CDR2 is ANQGSEA. The CDR3, as DNA: TGCAGCGTTGCTAGAAACACTGAAGCTTTCTTT. Translated: CSVARNTEAFF.

The CDR3 DNA sequence: TGTGCCAGCAGCCAAGATTTCAGTGGGCCCCAGCATTTT. Protein: CASSQDFSGPQHF. V and J are TRBV4-2 and TRBJ1-5, with D unresolved. Germline CDR1 reads LGHNA; CDR2 reads YNFKEQ. Trimming took 0 bases from V and 9 from J, leaving 9 bases between them. This CDR3 is 13 amino acids long.

Details on this clone: Other nucleotide sequences from this sample produce the same CDR3. V is TRBV5-1 and J is TRBJ1-1; D remains unclear. CDR1 is SGHRS, CDR2 YFSETQ, per germline. V was cut by 0 bases and J by 1 base, with 7 bases left in between. The CDR3 loop spans 14 amino acids. The CDR3 protein is CASSLEARNTEAFF. The CDR3 DNA reads as TGCGCCAGCAGCTTGGAAGCCAGGAACACTGAAGCTTTCTTT.

The chain links TRBV7-9 to TRBJ1-2, with D possibly TRBD1 on 5 matching bases. The V and J ends lost 5 bases and 8 bases respectively, with 24 bases between them. This CDR3 has 16 residues. Germline CDR1 reads SEHNR; CDR2 reads FQNEAQ (reference sequence). CDR3 nucleotides: TGTGCCAGCAGCCCTCGGGGACTCTCACTCCTAAGCGGCTACACCTTC. Amino acids: CASSPRGLSLLSGYTF.

The V and J genes are TRBV5-6 and TRBJ1-2, with D perhaps matching TRBD1 (5 bases). Germline V CDR1 and CDR2: SGHDT, YYEEEE. Trimming removed 3 bases at V and 4 bases at J, with 16 bases between. The CDR3 contains 15 residues. CDR3 sequence: CASSSLPPGVYGYTF. CDR3 nucleotide sequence: TGTGCCAGCAGCTCTCTCCCTCCGGGGGTCTATGGCTACACCTTC.

V and J are TRBV30 and TRBJ1-4; D is possibly TRBD1 (5 bases). This CDR3 is built from 13 residues. Germline loops: CDR1 GTSNPN, CDR2 SVGIG (reference sequence). Trimming stripped 1 base from V and 6 bases from J, with 9 bases between. The CDR3 DNA reads as TGTGCCTGGAGTGGGCAGGGTGATGAAAAACTGTTTTTT. Translating gives CAWSGQGDEKLFF.